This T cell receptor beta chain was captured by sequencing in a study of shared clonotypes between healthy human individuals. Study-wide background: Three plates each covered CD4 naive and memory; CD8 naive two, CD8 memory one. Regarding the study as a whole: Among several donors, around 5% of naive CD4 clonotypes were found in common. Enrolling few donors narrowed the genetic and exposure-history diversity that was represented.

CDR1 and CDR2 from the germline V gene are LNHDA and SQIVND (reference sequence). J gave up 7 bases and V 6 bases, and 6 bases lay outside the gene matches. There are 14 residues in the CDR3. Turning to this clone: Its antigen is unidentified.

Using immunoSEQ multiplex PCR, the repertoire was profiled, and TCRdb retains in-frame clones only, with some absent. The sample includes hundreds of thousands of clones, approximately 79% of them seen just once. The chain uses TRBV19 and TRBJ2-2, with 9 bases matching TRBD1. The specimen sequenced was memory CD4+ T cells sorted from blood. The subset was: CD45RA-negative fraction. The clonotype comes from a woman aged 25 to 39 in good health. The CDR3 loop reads CASRRTGAGGELFF. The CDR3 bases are TGTGCCAGTAGGCGGACAGGGGCCGGCGGGGAGCTGTTTTTT.